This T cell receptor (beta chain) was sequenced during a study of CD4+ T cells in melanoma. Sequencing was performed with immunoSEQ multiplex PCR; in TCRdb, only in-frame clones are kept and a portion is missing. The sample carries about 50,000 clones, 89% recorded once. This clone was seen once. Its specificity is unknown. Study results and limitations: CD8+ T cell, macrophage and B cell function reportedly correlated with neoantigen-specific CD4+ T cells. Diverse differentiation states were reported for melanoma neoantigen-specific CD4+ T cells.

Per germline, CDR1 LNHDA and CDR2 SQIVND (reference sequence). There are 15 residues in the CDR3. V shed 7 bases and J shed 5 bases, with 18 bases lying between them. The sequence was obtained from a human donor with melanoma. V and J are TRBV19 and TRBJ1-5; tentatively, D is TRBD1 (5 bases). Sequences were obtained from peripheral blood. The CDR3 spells CASNNPGRGDQPQHF. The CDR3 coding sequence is TGTGCCAGTAACAACCCGGGACGTGGGGATCAGCCCCAGCATTTT.